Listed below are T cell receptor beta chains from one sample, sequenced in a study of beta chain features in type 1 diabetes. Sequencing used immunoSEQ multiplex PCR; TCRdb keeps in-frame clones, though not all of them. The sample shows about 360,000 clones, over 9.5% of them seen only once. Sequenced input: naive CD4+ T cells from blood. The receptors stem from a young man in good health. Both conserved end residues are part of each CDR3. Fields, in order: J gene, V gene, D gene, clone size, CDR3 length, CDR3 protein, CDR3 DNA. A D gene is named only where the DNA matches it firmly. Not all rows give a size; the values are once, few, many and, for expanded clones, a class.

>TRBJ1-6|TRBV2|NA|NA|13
CAGHRVNNSPLHF
TGTGCCGGACACAGGGTGAATAATTCACCCCTCCACTTT
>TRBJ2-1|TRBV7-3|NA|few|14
CASSLDSSYNEQFF
TGTGCCAGCAGCCTGGACAGCTCCTACAATGAGCAGTTCTTC
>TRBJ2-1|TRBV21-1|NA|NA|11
CASSPSREQFF
TGTGCCAGCAGCCCCTCCCGTGAGCAGTTCTTC
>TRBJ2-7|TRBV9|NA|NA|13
CASSPDTSYEQYF
TGTGCCAGCAGCCCGGACACGTCCTACGAGCAGTACTTC
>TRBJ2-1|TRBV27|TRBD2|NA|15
CASSLSGGRANEQFF
TGTGCCAGCAGTTTATCTGGCGGGAGGGCCAATGAGCAGTTCTTC
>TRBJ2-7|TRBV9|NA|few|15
CASSADGGLTYEQYF
TGTGCCAGCAGCGCAGATGGAGGGCTGACCTACGAGCAGTACTTC
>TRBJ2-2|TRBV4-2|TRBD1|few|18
CASSQDHPGQTYTGELFF
TGTGCCAGCAGCCAAGACCATCCGGGACAGACCTACACCGGGGAGCTGTTTTTT
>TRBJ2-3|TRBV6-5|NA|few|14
CASSPPTGTDTQYF
TGTGCCAGCAGCCCGCCCACAGGGACAGATACGCAGTATTTT
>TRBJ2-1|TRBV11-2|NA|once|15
CASNPGGVSYNEQFF
TGTGCCAGCAACCCCGGAGGGGTCTCCTACAATGAGCAGTTCTTC
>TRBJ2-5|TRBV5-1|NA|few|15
CASSLVPGTEETQYF
TGCGCCAGCAGCTTGGTTCCCGGTACAGAAGAGACCCAGTACTTC
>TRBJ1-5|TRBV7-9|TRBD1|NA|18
CASSINRGDQDSNQPQHF
TGTGCCAGCAGCATAAACAGGGGCGACCAAGATAGCAATCAGCCCCAGCATTTT
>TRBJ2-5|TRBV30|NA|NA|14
CAWSYSPIQETQYF
TGTGCCTGGAGTTACAGTCCGATCCAAGAGACCCAGTACTTC
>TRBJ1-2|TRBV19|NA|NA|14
CASSDSGTGYGYTF
TGTGCCAGTAGTGACTCAGGGACTGGCTATGGCTACACCTTC
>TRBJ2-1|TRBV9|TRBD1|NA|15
CASSVRDRGYNEQFF
TGTGCCAGCAGCGTTCGGGACAGGGGGTACAATGAGCAGTTCTTC
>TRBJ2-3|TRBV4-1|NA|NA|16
CASSQDRDISTDTQYF
TGCGCCAGCAGCCAAGATAGGGACATAAGCACAGATACGCAGTATTTT
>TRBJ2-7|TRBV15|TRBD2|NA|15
CATSRGREGSYEQYF
TGTGCCACCAGCAGAGGACGGGAGGGATCCTACGAGCAGTACTTC
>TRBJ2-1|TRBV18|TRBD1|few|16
CASSPPGQGARAEQFF
TGTGCCAGCTCACCACCGGGACAGGGGGCGAGGGCCGAGCAGTTCTTC
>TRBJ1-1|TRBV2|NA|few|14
CASTPLTVNTEAFF
TGTGCCAGCACGCCCTTGACAGTAAACACTGAAGCTTTCTTT
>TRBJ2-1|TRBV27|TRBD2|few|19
CASSSSSYPGRLMYNEQFF
TGTGCCAGCAGTTCCAGCTCTTACCCCGGGAGGCTCATGTACAATGAGCAGTTCTTC
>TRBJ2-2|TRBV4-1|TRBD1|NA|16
CASSHVGQSNTGELFF
TGCGCCAGCAGCCATGTGGGACAGTCGAACACCGGGGAGCTGTTTTTT
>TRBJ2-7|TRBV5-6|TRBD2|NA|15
CASSLEAGGPYEQYF
TGTGCCAGCAGCTTGGAAGCGGGAGGGCCCTACGAGCAGTACTTC
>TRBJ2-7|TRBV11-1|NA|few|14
CASTGAQGSYEQYF
TGTGCCAGCACCGGAGCCCAGGGTTCCTACGAGCAGTACTTC
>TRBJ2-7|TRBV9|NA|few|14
CASSARDSLYEQYF
TGTGCCAGCAGCGCCCGGGACTCCCTCTACGAGCAGTACTTC
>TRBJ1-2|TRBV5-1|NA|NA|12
CASSGRGYGYTF
TGCGCCAGCAGTGGAAGGGGCTATGGCTACACCTTC
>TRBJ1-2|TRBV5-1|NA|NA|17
CASSLGGTPEGPHGYTF
TGCGCCAGCAGCTTGGGCGGGACTCCTGAAGGCCCCCATGGCTACACCTTC
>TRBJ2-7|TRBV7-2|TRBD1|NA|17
CASSLSYRGKLSYEQYF
TGTGCCAGCAGCTTATCGTACAGGGGGAAGCTTTCCTACGAGCAGTACTTC
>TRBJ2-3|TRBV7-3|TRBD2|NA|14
CASSLGLAGDTQYF
TGTGCCAGCAGCCTGGGACTAGCGGGGGATACGCAGTATTTT
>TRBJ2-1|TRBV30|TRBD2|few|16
CAWNQPGTSGRVEQFF
TGTGCCTGGAATCAACCCGGGACTAGCGGGAGGGTTGAGCAGTTCTTC
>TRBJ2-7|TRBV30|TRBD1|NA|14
CAWNTRQGAYEQYF
TGTGCCTGGAACACTAGACAGGGGGCCTACGAGCAGTACTTC
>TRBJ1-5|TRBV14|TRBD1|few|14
CASRRTGDNQPQHF
TGTGCCAGCAGACGGACAGGGGACAATCAGCCCCAGCATTTT
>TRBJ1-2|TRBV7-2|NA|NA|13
CASSLGQNYGYTF
TGTGCCAGCAGCTTAGGGCAGAACTATGGCTACACCTTC
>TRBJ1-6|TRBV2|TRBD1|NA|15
CASSALTGSASPLHF
TGTGCCAGCAGTGCCTTGACAGGGAGCGCTTCACCCCTCCACTTT
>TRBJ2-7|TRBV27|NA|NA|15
CASSRGLLAYYEQYF
TGTGCCAGCAGCCGGGGACTCCTCGCCTACTACGAGCAGTACTTC
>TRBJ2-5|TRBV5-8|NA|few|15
CASSFRGTVDETQYF
TGTGCCAGCAGCTTCCGCGGGACCGTCGATGAGACCCAGTACTTC
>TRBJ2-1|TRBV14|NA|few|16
CASSQVAGPVLNEQFF
TGTGCCAGCAGCCAAGTCGCGGGACCCGTACTCAATGAGCAGTTCTTC
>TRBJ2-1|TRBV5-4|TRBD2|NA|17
CASSLGTSGGPYNEQFF
TGTGCCAGCAGCTTGGGGACTAGCGGGGGGCCGTACAATGAGCAGTTCTTC
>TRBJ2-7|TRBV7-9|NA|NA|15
CASSVLGGLNYEQYF
TGTGCCAGCAGCGTGTTGGGGGGGCTCAACTACGAGCAGTACTTC
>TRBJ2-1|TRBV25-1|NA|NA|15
CASSPPKLVGNEQFF
TGTGCCAGCAGTCCCCCGAAACTAGTAGGCAATGAGCAGTTCTTC
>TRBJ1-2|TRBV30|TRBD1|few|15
CAWSAPGTGAYGYTF
TGTGCCTGGAGTGCTCCCGGGACAGGCGCCTATGGCTACACCTTC
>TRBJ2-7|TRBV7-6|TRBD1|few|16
CASSPRQGANSYEQYF
TGTGCCAGCAGCCCTAGACAGGGGGCCAACTCCTACGAGCAGTACTTC
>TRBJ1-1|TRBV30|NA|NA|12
CAWSVSGFGAFF
TGTGCCTGGAGTGTTTCGGGGTTTGGAGCTTTCTTT
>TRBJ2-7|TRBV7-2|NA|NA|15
CASSLGRGSSYEQYF
TGTGCCAGCAGCTTAGGACGGGGAAGCTCCTACGAGCAGTACTTC
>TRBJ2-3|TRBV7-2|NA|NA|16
CASSYSRQIHTDTQYF
TGTGCCAGCAGCTATTCTAGACAGATCCACACAGATACGCAGTATTTT
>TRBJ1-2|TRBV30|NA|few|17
CAWSVFPRTTINYGYTF
TGTGCCTGGAGTGTATTTCCGAGGACAACCATAAACTATGGCTACACCTTC
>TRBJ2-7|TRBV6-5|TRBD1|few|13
CATLHWDSSTQYF
TGTGCCACCCTTCATTGGGACAGCTCCACGCAGTACTTC
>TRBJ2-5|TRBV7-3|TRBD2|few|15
CASSLGGRATETQYF
TGTGCCAGCAGCCTCGGCGGGAGGGCCACAGAGACCCAGTACTTC
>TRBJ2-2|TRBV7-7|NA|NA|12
CASSPTTGELFF
TGTGCCAGCAGCCCTACCACCGGGGAGCTGTTTTTT
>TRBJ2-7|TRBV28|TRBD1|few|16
CASSFLPGQANYEQYF
TGTGCCAGCAGTTTCCTTCCGGGACAGGCAAACTACGAGCAGTACTTC
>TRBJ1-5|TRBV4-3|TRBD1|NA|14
CASSQGQGIQPQHF
TGCGCCAGCAGCCAAGGACAGGGGATTCAGCCCCAGCATTTT
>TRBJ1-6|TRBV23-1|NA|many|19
CASSQSWQGKRDSNSPLHF
TGCGCCAGCAGTCAATCGTGGCAGGGGAAGAGGGATTCTAATTCACCCCTCCACTTT
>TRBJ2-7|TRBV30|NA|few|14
CAWNSGRASYEQYF
TGTGCCTGGAACTCGGGCAGGGCTTCCTACGAGCAGTACTTC
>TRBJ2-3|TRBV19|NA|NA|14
CASSIVALPDTQYF
TGTGCCAGTAGTATAGTCGCCCTACCAGATACGCAGTATTTT
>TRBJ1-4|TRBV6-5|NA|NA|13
CASSRVTNEKLFF
TGTGCCAGCAGTCGGGTGACTAATGAAAAACTGTTTTTT